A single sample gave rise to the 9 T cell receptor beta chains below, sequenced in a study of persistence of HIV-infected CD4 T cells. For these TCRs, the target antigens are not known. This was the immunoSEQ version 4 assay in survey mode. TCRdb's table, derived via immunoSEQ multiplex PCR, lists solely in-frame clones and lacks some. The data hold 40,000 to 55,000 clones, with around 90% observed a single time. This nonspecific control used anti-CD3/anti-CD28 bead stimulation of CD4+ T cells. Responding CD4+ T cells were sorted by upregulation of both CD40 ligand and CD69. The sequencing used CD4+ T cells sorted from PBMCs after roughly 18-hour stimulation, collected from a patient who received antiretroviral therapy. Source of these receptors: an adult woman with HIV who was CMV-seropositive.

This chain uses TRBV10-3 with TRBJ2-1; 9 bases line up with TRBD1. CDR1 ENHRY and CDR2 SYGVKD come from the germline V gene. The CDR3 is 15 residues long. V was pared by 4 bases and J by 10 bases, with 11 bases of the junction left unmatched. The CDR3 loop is CAISAGTGFAVEQFF. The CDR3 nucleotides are TGTGCCATCAGTGCCGGGACAGGGTTCGCGGTGGAGCAGTTCTTC.

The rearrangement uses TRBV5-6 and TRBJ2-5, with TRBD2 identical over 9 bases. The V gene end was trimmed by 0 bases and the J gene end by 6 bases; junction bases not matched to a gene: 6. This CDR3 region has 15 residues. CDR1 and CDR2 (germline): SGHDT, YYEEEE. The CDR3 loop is CASSLGGSGGKTQYF. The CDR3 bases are TGTGCCAGCAGCTTGGGCGGGAGCGGGGGGAAGACCCAGTACTTC.

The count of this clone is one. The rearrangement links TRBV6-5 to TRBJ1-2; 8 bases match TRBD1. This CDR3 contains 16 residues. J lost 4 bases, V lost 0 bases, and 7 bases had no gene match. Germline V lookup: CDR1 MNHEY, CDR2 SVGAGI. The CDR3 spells CASSYSRRGPSYGYTF. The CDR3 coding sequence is TGTGCCAGCAGTTACTCGCGCAGGGGGCCCTCCTATGGCTACACCTTC.

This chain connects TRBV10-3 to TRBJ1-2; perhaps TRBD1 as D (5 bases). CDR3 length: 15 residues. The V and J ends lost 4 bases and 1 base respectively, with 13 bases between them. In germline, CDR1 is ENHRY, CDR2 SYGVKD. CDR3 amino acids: CAISGQNKDNYGYTF. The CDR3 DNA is TGTGCCATCAGTGGACAGAACAAAGATAACTATGGCTACACCTTC.

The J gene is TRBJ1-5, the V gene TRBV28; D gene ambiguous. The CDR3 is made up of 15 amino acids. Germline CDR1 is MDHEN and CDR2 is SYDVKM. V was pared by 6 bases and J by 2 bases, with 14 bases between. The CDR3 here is CASRPGSLGNQPQHF. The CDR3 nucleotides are TGTGCCAGCAGGCCGGGAAGCCTTGGCAATCAGCCCCAGCATTTT.

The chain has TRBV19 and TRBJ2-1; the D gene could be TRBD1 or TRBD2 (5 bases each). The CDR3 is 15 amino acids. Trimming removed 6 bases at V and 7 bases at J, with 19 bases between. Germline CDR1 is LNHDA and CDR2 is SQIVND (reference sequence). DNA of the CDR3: TGTGCCAGTAGCGCCGGTGGGGGTAAGGCAAATGAGCAGTTCTTC. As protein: CASSAGGGKANEQFF.

DNA of the CDR3: TGTGCCACCAGTAGGTCCCAGAGCAATCAGCCCCAGCATTTT. Amino acids: CATSRSQSNQPQHF. The chain uses TRBV24-1 and TRBJ1-5; D unclear. Trimming took off 6 bases at V and 1 base at J, with 9 bases between the two ends. Germline CDR1 reads KGHDR; CDR2 reads SFDVKD. There are 14 residues in the CDR3.

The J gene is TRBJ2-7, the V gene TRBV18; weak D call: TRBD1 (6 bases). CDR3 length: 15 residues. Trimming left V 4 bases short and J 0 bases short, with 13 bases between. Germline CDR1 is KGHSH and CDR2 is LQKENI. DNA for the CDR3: TGTGCCAGCTCACATCGACAGGCGACCTCCTACGAGCAGTACTTC. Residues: CASSHRQATSYEQYF.

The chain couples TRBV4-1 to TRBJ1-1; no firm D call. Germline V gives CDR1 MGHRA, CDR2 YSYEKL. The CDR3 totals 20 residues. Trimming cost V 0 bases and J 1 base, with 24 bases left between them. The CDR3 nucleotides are TGCGCCAGCAGCCAAGAGCCCGGAGGTGGAGGGATTATCAGGAACACTGAAGCTTTCTTT. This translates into CASSQEPGGGGIIRNTEAFF.